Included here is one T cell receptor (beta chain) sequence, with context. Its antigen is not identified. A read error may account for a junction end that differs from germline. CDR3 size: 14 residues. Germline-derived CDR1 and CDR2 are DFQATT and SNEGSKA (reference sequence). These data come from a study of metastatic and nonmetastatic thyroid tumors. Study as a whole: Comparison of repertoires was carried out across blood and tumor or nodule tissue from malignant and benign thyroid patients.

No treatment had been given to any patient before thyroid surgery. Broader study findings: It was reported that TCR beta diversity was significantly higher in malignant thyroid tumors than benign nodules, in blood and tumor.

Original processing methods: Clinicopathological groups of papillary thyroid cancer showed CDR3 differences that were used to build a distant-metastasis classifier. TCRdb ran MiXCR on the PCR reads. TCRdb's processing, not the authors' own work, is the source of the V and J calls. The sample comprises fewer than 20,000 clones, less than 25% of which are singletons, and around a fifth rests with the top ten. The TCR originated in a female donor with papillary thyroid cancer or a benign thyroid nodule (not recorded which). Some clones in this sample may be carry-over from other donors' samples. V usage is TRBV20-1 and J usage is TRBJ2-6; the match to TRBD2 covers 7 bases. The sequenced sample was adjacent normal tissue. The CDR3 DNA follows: TGCAGCGCTAGGGAGGGCTCTGGGGCCAACGTCCTGACTTTC. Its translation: CSAREGSGANVLTF.